What follows are 18 T cell receptor beta chains derived from one specimen sequenced in a study of cytomegalovirus exposure and HLA in healthy donors. The PCR made use of 60 Vbeta and 13 Jbeta primers. Data came from immunoSEQ multiplex PCR; TCRdb stores just in-frame clones and leaves some out. The sample consists of roughly 150,000 clones, over 75% of them appearing once. Sample: PBMCs. The source is a man aged 25-45 years in good health and CMV-seropositive.

The chain is built from TRBV10-3 and TRBJ2-1, with no clear D. V was pared by 4 bases and J by 8 bases, with 9 bases between. The CDR3 has 12 amino acids. CDR1 and CDR2 from the germline V gene are ENHRY and SYGVKD. CDR3 in amino acids: CAISGDTDEQFF. The CDR3 nucleotides are TGTGCCATCAGTGGAGATACAGATGAGCAGTTCTTC.

The gene calls are TRBV25-1 and TRBJ2-1; 8 nucleotides match TRBD1. The germline V gene encodes CDR1 MGHDK and CDR2 SYGVNS. The CDR3 sequence is 14 residues long. V was pared by 4 bases and J by 5 bases, with 4 bases of the junction left unmatched. The CDR3 spells CASSATGVNNEQFF. The CDR3 coding sequence is TGTGCCAGCAGTGCGACAGGGGTAAACAATGAGCAGTTCTTC.

Remarks on this clone: A junction end diverges from the germline sequence, so it may reflect a read error. The chain uses TRBV28 and TRBJ2-6, with a tentative D call TRBD1 (5 bases). Germline V gives CDR1 MDHEN, CDR2 SYDVKM. This CDR3 comprises 17 residues. Here the CDR3 reads CASSPAAAPIGANGLTF. The DNA of the CDR3 is TGTGCCAGCAGTCCCGCGGCGGCGCCCATTGGGGCCAACGGCCTGACTTTC.

The chain employs TRBV19 and TRBJ2-7, with D unresolved. In germline, CDR1 is LNHDA, CDR2 SQIVND (reference sequence). CDR3 length: 13 residues. Trimming pared 4 bases from V and 0 bases from J, leaving 7 bases between. The CDR3 coding sequence is TGTGCCAGTAGTAGCAGTTACTCCTACGAGCAGTACTTC. Translation: CASSSSYSYEQYF.

The genes are TRBV27 and TRBJ2-7; 9 bases agree with TRBD1. Germline CDR1 MNHEY, CDR2 SMNVEV (reference sequence). The CDR3 loop spans 16 amino acids. J lost 4 bases, V lost 6 bases, and 13 bases had no gene match. In DNA, the CDR3 is TGTGCCAGCAGACCCACACGCCGGGACAGGGTGTACGAGCAGTACTTC. It specifies CASRPTRRDRVYEQYF.

This clone turned up a few times. The DNA for the CDR3 is TGTGCCAGCAGTGACATCGCGGAATCCACAGATACGCAGTATTTT. Encoded protein: CASSDIAESTDTQYF. This sequence joins TRBV6-4 and TRBJ2-3; D is ambiguous. In germline, CDR1 is MRHNA, CDR2 SNTAGT. This CDR3 spans 15 amino acids. Deletions cut 2 bases from V and 2 bases from J, with 11 bases between.

V and J are TRBV6-6 and TRBJ2-5; D is unclear. The V gene's germline CDR1 is MNHNY and CDR2 SVGAGI (reference sequence). With 0 bases removed from V and 5 bases from J, the gap between germline ends came to 13 bases. The CDR3 sequence is 15 residues long. The CDR3: CASSYSTPARETQYF. In nucleotides, the CDR3 is TGTGCCAGCAGTTACTCGACACCGGCCAGGGAGACCCAGTACTTC.

The chain recombines TRBV6-5 with TRBJ1-5; D is ambiguous. Germline V CDR1 and CDR2: MNHEY, SVGAGI. The CDR3 extends over 15 amino acids. V lost 6 bases to trimming and J lost 0 bases, with 12 bases between them. Here the CDR3 reads CASRDTAYSNQPQHF. The CDR3 nucleotides are TGTGCCAGCAGAGACACAGCTTATAGCAATCAGCCCCAGCATTTT.

The chain is built from TRBV28 and TRBJ2-7; 9 bases map to TRBD2. Per the germline V gene, CDR1 is MDHEN and CDR2 is SYDVKM. The CDR3 extends over 15 amino acids. The J segment lost 6 bases and the V segment lost 1 base, leaving 7 bases of the junction unmatched. The DNA for the CDR3 is TGTGCCAGCAGTTTATTTATGACTAGCGGAAGCGAGCAGTACTTC. It translates to CASSLFMTSGSEQYF.

The chain employs TRBV5-1 and TRBJ1-2; D may be TRBD1 (6 bases). Germline values: CDR1 SGHRS, CDR2 YFSETQ. Trimming pared 4 bases from V and 0 bases from J, leaving 10 bases between. CDR3 length: 14 residues. CDR3 DNA: TGCGCCAGCAGCCAGACAGGAGCTAACTATGGCTACACCTTC. It is translated as CASSQTGANYGYTF.

In its sample, this clone was seen a few times. This chain joins TRBV7-8 and TRBJ1-5; D call uncertain. Germline V gene sequence: CDR1 SGHVS, CDR2 FQNEAQ. The CDR3 runs 14 residues. V lost 2 bases to trimming and J lost 0 bases, with 5 bases between them. CDR3 sequence reads: CASSLQYSNQPQHF. In DNA, the CDR3 is TGTGCCAGCAGCTTACAGTATAGCAATCAGCCCCAGCATTTT.

The V gene is TRBV2, the J gene TRBJ1-6; 7 bases are a match to TRBD1. The germline gives CDR1 SNHLY, CDR2 FYNNEI. There are 12 residues in the CDR3. With V trimmed by 10 bases and J by 7 bases, 4 bases remained unmatched. This chain's CDR3 is CATEQGNSPLHF. In nucleotides, the CDR3 is TGTGCCACAGAACAGGGGAATTCACCCCTCCACTTT. The complete variable domain, with remaining parts taken from reference TRBV2 and TRBJ1-6, reads EPEVTQTPSHQVTQMGQEVILRCVPISNHLYFYWYRQILGQKVEFLVSFYNNEISEKSEIFDDQFSVERPDGSNFTLKIRSTKLEDSAMYFCATEQGNSPLHFGNGTRLTVT.

This chain connects TRBV4-3 to TRBJ2-1, with 11 bases that match TRBD2. Per the germline V gene, CDR1 is LGHNA and CDR2 is YSLEER. V was pared by 4 bases and J by 9 bases, with 11 bases of the junction left unmatched. The CDR3 runs to 16 residues. CDR3 DNA sequence: TGCGCCAGCAGCCCCGGTAGCGGGGGGGCTTCTTTTGAGCAGTTCTTC. Protein: CASSPGSGGASFEQFF.

The chain combines TRBV15 with TRBJ2-5; the match to TRBD2 covers 8 bases. V dropped 1 base and J dropped 1; count of bases not matched to a gene: 5. Germline V gene lookup returns CDR1 LNHNV and CDR2 YYDKDF (reference sequence). The CDR3 loop spans 16 amino acids. DNA of the CDR3: TGTGCCACCAGCAGAGGTGGACTAGCCGCCCAAGAGACCCAGTACTTC. Translated: CATSRGGLAAQETQYF. Drawing the rest from reference TRBV15 and TRBJ2-5, the complete variable domain is DAMVIQNPRYQVTQFGKPVTLSCSQTLNHNVMYWYQQKSSQAPKLLFHYYDKDFNNEADTPDNFQSRRPNTSFCFLDIRSPGLGDTAMYLCATSRGGLAAQETQYFGPGTRLLVL.

The chain couples TRBV2 to TRBJ1-2, with D perhaps matching TRBD1 (5 bases). The germline CDR1 and CDR2 sequences are SNHLY and FYNNEI. Trimming removed 7 bases from V and 6 bases from J, with 30 bases in between. The CDR3 contains 18 residues. CDR3 nucleotides: TGTGCCAGCACCCGAGTCCCCTCTCCCTCAGACAGAACTCATGGCTACACCTTC. Encoded protein: CASTRVPSPSDRTHGYTF.

Remarks on this clone: The junction departs from germline at one end; a sequencing error may be responsible. V and J are TRBV7-2 and TRBJ2-6, with a weak D call TRBD1 (6 bases). The V gene's germline CDR1 is SGHTA and CDR2 FQGNSA. The length of the CDR3 is 17 residues. In nucleotides, the CDR3 is TGTGCCAGCAGCTTAGACAGGGATATCTCTGGGGCCAACGGCCTGACTTTC. Residues: CASSLDRDISGANGLTF.

This chain links TRBV6-5 with TRBJ2-7; TRBD1 agrees at 11 bases. With 6 bases clipped from V and 2 bases from J, the junction kept 3 bases outside the gene matches. The CDR3 totals 14 residues. The germline V gene has CDR1 MNHEY and CDR2 SVGAGI. CDR3 nucleotides: TGTGCCAGCAGCTCGGGACAGGGGGCCTACGAGCAGTACTTC. This translates into CASSSGQGAYEQYF.

The genes are TRBV2 and TRBJ2-5, with 9 bases that match TRBD2. Germline-derived CDR1 and CDR2 are SNHLY and FYNNEI. This CDR3 is 13 amino acids long. Losses at the gene ends were 11 bases for V and 5 bases for J; bases not matched to a gene: 9. The CDR3 region is CACAGGMGETQYF. CDR3 coding DNA: TGTGCCTGTGCGGGGGGGATGGGGGAGACCCAGTACTTC. Filled out from reference TRBV2 and TRBJ2-5, the complete variable domain reads EPEVTQTPSHQVTQMGQEVILRCVPISNHLYFYWYRQILGQKVEFLVSFYNNEISEKSEIFDDQFSVERPDGSNFTLKIRSTKLEDSAMYFCACAGGMGETQYFGPGTRLLVL.